The 27 T cell receptor beta chains reported below all come from one sample, sequenced in a study of blood T cell repertoires in COVID-19. The protocol was immunoSEQ multiplex PCR, while the TCRdb copy is restricted to in-frame clones and leaves out a portion. The table lists roughly 170,000 clones, roughly nine tenths of them singletons, with around 21% in the top ten. Sequencing input: peripheral blood. These receptors were collected from a man in his 70s with active or convalescent COVID-19.

The CDR3 reads CASSPKVGGSSYEQYF. CDR3 nucleotide sequence: TGTGCCAGCAGCCCGAAGGTTGGAGGGTCCTCCTACGAGCAGTACTTC. The rearrangement links TRBV7-9 to TRBJ2-7; D might be TRBD2 (6 bases). Trimming left V 5 bases short and J 0 bases short, with 17 bases between. The length of the CDR3 is 16 residues. Looked up from germline, CDR1 is SEHNR and CDR2 is FQNEAQ (reference sequence).

V gene TRBV7-2 combines with J gene TRBJ1-2, with D hard to call. CDR1 is SGHTA, CDR2 FQGNSA, per germline. With 1 base removed from V and 7 bases from J, the gap between germline ends came to 10 bases. This CDR3 has 13 amino acids. CDR3 amino acids: CASSLERGSGYTF. DNA for the CDR3: TGTGCCAGCAGCTTAGAGCGAGGAAGTGGCTACACCTTC.

The CDR3: CAGGRGLNQPQHF. As DNA, the CDR3 is TGCGCCGGGGGCAGGGGCCTAAATCAGCCCCAGCATTTT. The genes are TRBV10-2 and TRBJ1-5; TRBD1 might be the D (6 bases). The V end lost 11 bases, the J end lost 4 bases, and 15 bases lay between the germline ends. The CDR3 contains 13 residues. In germline, CDR1 is WSHSY, CDR2 SAAADI.

This chain links TRBV6-5 with TRBJ2-2; TRBD1 might be the D (6 bases). CDR1 and CDR2 (germline): MNHEY, SVGAGI. Between the trimmed V and J ends, which lost 5 bases and 4 bases, there was a span of 14 bases. The CDR3 has 15 residues. The chain's CDR3 is CASSRQGRRTGELFF. The DNA for the CDR3 is TGTGCCAGCAGTCGTCAGGGGCGACGCACCGGGGAGCTGTTTTTT.

The genes are TRBV5-1 and TRBJ2-7, with 9 bases lining up with TRBD1. Germline V lookup: CDR1 SGHRS, CDR2 YFSETQ. The V and J ends lost 2 bases and 7 bases, in that order; junction bases with no gene match: 4. This CDR3 region has 13 residues. In nucleotides, the CDR3 is TGCGCCAGCAGCTTATGGACAGGGGATGAGCAGTACTTC. Protein product: CASSLWTGDEQYF.

The rearrangement joins TRBV5-4 to TRBJ2-7; 9 positions match TRBD1. The CDR3 extends over 14 amino acids. Germline CDR1 SGHNT, CDR2 YYREEE (reference sequence). Trimming took 4 bases from V and 5 from J; bases not matched to a gene: 7. As DNA, the CDR3 is TGTGCCAGCAGCAATTTAGGGACAGGGAACGAGCAGTACTTC. Translated, it gives CASSNLGTGNEQYF.

The chain couples TRBV28 to TRBJ1-5; D possibly corresponds to TRBD1 (6 bases). The CDR3 is made up of 15 amino acids. Trimming removed 5 bases at V and 4 bases at J, with 15 bases between. Germline V gene sequence: CDR1 MDHEN, CDR2 SYDVKM. This CDR3 is CASSNAGTRNQPQHF. In nucleotides, the CDR3 is TGTGCCAGCAGTAACGCCGGGACAAGAAATCAGCCCCAGCATTTT.

V is TRBV19 and J is TRBJ2-1; the D gene is possibly TRBD2 (6 bases). Trimming took 2 bases from V and 8 from J, leaving 19 bases between them. The CDR3 contains 16 residues. In germline, CDR1 is LNHDA, CDR2 SQIVND (reference sequence). CDR3 protein: CASSIRSRDLHDEQFF. The CDR3 bases are TGTGCCAGTAGTATAAGATCGCGGGACCTTCACGATGAGCAGTTCTTC.

The rearrangement joins TRBV24-1 to TRBJ1-1; D remains ambiguous. Germline-derived CDR1 and CDR2 are KGHDR and SFDVKD. Trimming left V 5 bases short and J 4 bases short, with 10 bases between. This CDR3 is 13 amino acids long. Written as DNA, the CDR3 is TGTGCCACCAGTGTTGGGCATGGCACTGAAGCTTTCTTT. It is translated as CATSVGHGTEAFF.

J is TRBJ1-2 and V is TRBV18, with D hard to call. The ends were cut back, 6 bases at V and 0 bases at J, with 11 bases in the middle. The germline V gene encodes CDR1 KGHSH and CDR2 LQKENI. CDR3 length equals 14 residues. This CDR3 reads CASSPGEANYGYTF. Here the CDR3 DNA reads TGTGCCAGCTCCCCTGGAGAAGCTAACTATGGCTACACCTTC. The full variable domain, its missing parts supplied by reference TRBV18 and TRBJ1-2, is NAGVMQNPRHLVRRRGQEARLRCSPMKGHSHVYWYRQLPEEGLKFMVYLQKENIIDESGMPKERFSAEFPKEGPSILRIQQVVRGDSAAYFCASSPGEANYGYTFGSGTRLTVV.

The rearrangement uses TRBV9 and TRBJ1-2, with TRBD1 matching 7 bases. Germline V lookup: CDR1 SGDLS, CDR2 YYNGEE. The trim removed 0 bases at V and 4 bases at J, leaving 6 bases unmatched. This CDR3 has 15 amino acids. The CDR3 DNA reads as TGTGCCAGCAGCGTAGATAAGGGGGCGGGCTATGGCTACACCTTC. This encodes CASSVDKGAGYGYTF.

The chain combines TRBV5-1 with TRBJ1-1; 7 nucleotides align to TRBD1. The CDR3 runs 16 residues. Unmatched junction bases numbered 12, after V lost 4 bases and J lost 3 bases. Germline loops: CDR1 SGHRS, CDR2 YFSETQ. Written as DNA, the CDR3 is TGCGCCAGCAGCATACAACCTCAGGGGGATCACACTGAAGCTTTCTTT. This codes for CASSIQPQGDHTEAFF.

This clone was counted a few times. The rearrangement joins TRBV5-6 to TRBJ2-1; D is possibly TRBD1 (6 bases). Germline assignment: CDR1 SGHDT and CDR2 YYEEEE. The V end lost 4 bases, the J end lost 10 bases, and 24 bases lay between the germline ends. This CDR3 has 16 amino acids. The CDR3 here is CASSELVGQGSREQFF. As DNA, the CDR3 is TGTGCCAGCAGCGAACTTGTCGGTCAGGGGTCACGGGAGCAGTTCTTC.

The rearrangement uses TRBV13 and TRBJ1-3; D is perhaps TRBD1 (6 bases). The CDR3 consists of 15 residues. CDR1 and CDR2 from the germline V gene are PRHDT and FYEKMQ (reference sequence). V lost 5 bases and J 0 bases, leaving 11 bases between the germline ends. DNA of the CDR3: TGTGCCAGCAGCGAGGACAGCTTCTCTGGAAACACCATATATTTT. Protein sequence: CASSEDSFSGNTIYF.

This sequence joins TRBV5-1 and TRBJ1-1; 7 nucleotides align to TRBD1. Trimming cost V 4 bases and J 6 bases; bases outside gene matches: 6. The germline gives CDR1 SGHRS, CDR2 YFSETQ. The length of the CDR3 is 13 residues. The CDR3 DNA reads as TGCGCCAGCAGCGGGGGGACAGTGGCTGAAGCTTTCTTT. Its protein is CASSGGTVAEAFF.

The chain has TRBV4-1 and TRBJ2-3, with D possibly matching TRBD1 (5 bases). The CDR3 runs to 15 residues. CDR1 is MGHRA and CDR2 is YSYEKL in the germline V gene. The V and J ends lost 4 bases and 0 bases respectively, with 11 bases between them. The CDR3 DNA reads TGCGCCAGCAGCCGAGGACACCTTAGCACAGATACGCAGTATTTT. This gives the protein CASSRGHLSTDTQYF.

This chain links TRBV7-2 with TRBJ1-5; a possible D gene is TRBD1 (6 bases). Trimming removed 1 base from V and 2 bases from J, with 12 bases in between. The CDR3 covers 16 residues. Per the germline V gene, CDR1 is SGHTA and CDR2 is FQGNSA. CDR3 in DNA: TGTGCCAGCAGCTTAGACAGGGTAAAGGGCAATCAGCCCCAGCATTTT. It codes for CASSLDRVKGNQPQHF.

This clone was observed a handful of times. This chain joins TRBV19 and TRBJ1-5; D unresolved. This CDR3 spans 14 amino acids. CDR1 is LNHDA, CDR2 SQIVND, per germline (reference sequence). V was clipped by 3 bases and J by 7 bases, with 13 bases between them. The CDR3 nucleotides read TGTGCCAGTAGTATCTTACTCCCGGGGCAGCCCCAGCATTTT. It is translated as CASSILLPGQPQHF.

The gene calls are TRBV5-6 and TRBJ1-1; no reliable D call. V gave up 5 bases and J gave up 0 bases, with 20 bases separating them. Germline CDR1 is SGHDT and CDR2 is YYEEEE. This CDR3 spans 17 amino acids. Here the CDR3 DNA reads TGTGCCAGCAGTCCCGGGATACGTACCGACTTGAACACTGAAGCTTTCTTT. This gives the protein CASSPGIRTDLNTEAFF.

This clone was observed a few times. The V call is TRBV12-3 or TRBV12-4, the J call TRBJ1-1; D is possibly TRBD1 (5 bases). V was cut by 3 bases and J by 8 bases, with 13 bases left in between. CDR3 length equals 13 residues. DNA for the CDR3: TGTGCCAGCAGTTTGAGCGGGGCCGCAGAAGCTTTCTTT. Translated, it gives CASSLSGAAEAFF.

Remarks on this clone: The sample contains more than one DNA sequence encoding this CDR3. The chain links TRBV3-1 (or the pseudogene TRBV3-2) to TRBJ1-1; TRBD1 matches at 10 bases. CDR3 length: 14 residues. With V trimmed by 1 base and J by 4 bases, 0 bases remained unmatched. From germline, CDR1 is LGHDT and CDR2 YNNKEL (reference sequence). The CDR3 DNA sequence: TGTGCCAGCAGCCAAGGGACAGGGGGCACTGAAGCTTTCTTT. It encodes CASSQGTGGTEAFF.

The chain joins TRBV19 to TRBJ1-2; D is possibly TRBD1 (5 bases). V gave up 4 bases and J gave up 7 bases, with 16 bases separating them. CDR3 length equals 14 residues. Germline V gives CDR1 LNHDA, CDR2 SQIVND (reference sequence). This chain's CDR3 is CASSTRANYVGYTF. CDR3 nucleotides: TGTGCCAGTAGTACCAGGGCAAACTATGTTGGCTACACCTTC.

This clone was observed once. This rearrangement joins TRBV20-1 to TRBJ1-2, with 7 bases matching TRBD1. CDR1 is DFQATT, CDR2 SNEGSKA, per germline (reference sequence). The CDR3 totals 14 residues. V dropped 3 bases and J dropped 5; count of bases not matched to a gene: 9. CDR3 in DNA: TGCAGTGCTAGTCAAGGGGGCATATTATATGGCTACACCTTC. Translating gives CSASQGGILYGYTF.

The V and J genes are TRBV6-2 or TRBV6-3 and TRBJ2-1; possible D gene TRBD1, 5 bases. CDR1 and CDR2 from the germline V gene are MNHEY and SVGEGT. The CDR3 consists of 17 residues. The V end was cut by 3 bases, the J end by 3 bases, with 18 bases between. The CDR3 region has the DNA TGTGCCAGCAGTTATACCAGGGCCTCAAGGTTCTACAATGAGCAGTTCTTC. Translating gives CASSYTRASRFYNEQFF.

V gene TRBV7-9 combines with J gene TRBJ2-7, with 8 nucleotides matching TRBD2. Germline V CDR1 and CDR2: SEHNR, FQNEAQ (reference sequence). The CDR3 is made up of 14 amino acids. V shed 5 bases, J shed 5 bases, and the junction held 8 bases outside the gene matches. The CDR3 loop reads CASSPGGGSDEQYF. In DNA, the CDR3 is TGTGCCAGCAGCCCCGGGGGGGGATCGGACGAGCAGTACTTC.

The chain links TRBV4-3 to TRBJ1-2, with TRBD1 as a possible D gene (5 bases). CDR3 length: 15 amino acids. Germline CDR1 reads LGHNA; CDR2 reads YSLEER. Trimming shortened V by 0 bases and J by 7 bases, and 15 bases separated the two germline ends. The CDR3 reads CASSQDLTGLVGYTF. In nucleotides, the CDR3 is TGCGCCAGCAGCCAAGATCTTACAGGTTTAGTTGGCTACACCTTC.

The gene calls are TRBV20-1 and TRBJ2-1, with D possibly matching TRBD1 (6 bases). Trimming removed 6 bases from V and 10 bases from J, with 13 bases in between. Germline V gene lookup returns CDR1 DFQATT and CDR2 SNEGSKA (reference sequence). This CDR3 is built from 11 residues. The CDR3 reads CSADRGGEQFF. The CDR3 DNA reads TGCAGTGCGGACAGAGGTGGGGAGCAGTTCTTC.